The TCR beta chain described here comes from a study of control samples from healthy donors and cancer patients. Profiling relied on immunoSEQ multiplex PCR, and the TCRdb table lists in-frame clones only, not all of them. The sample shows 84,000 or so clones, 65% to 90% of them seen only once. Trimming took 7 bases from V and 1 from J, leaving 7 bases between them. The CDR3 consists of 12 residues. CDR1 MNHNY and CDR2 SVGAGI come from the germline V gene (reference sequence). The receptor comes from a man between 60 and 75 years old with head and neck cancer. This chain links TRBV6-6 with TRBJ1-1; D is ambiguous. The sequenced sample was PBMCs. CDR3 nucleotide sequence: TGTGCCAGCAACCCTCCGAACACTGAAGCTTTCTTT. The encoded protein is CASNPPNTEAFF.